The T cell receptor (beta chain) described here comes from a study of blood T cell repertoires in COVID-19 (dated by TCRdb to the early 2020s). Context from the whole study: The collaborator samples originated in the United States, Italy and Spain and spanned the acute and convalescent phases of COVID-19. The repertoires were made available in a free public database intended to serve as a resource for research on the immune response to SARS-CoV-2. The prospective study material was composed of cDNA or gDNA derived from T cells, B-cell-depleted T cells, or PBMCs. A de-identified subject ID, COVID-19 status, age in years and sex were almost always included in the sample metadata. The samples were drawn from the first 160 participants of the ongoing ImmuneRACE study and from 950 to 1,500 subjects provided by 6 global collaborators. Deeply sampled blood TCRbeta repertoires from subjects exposed to, actively infected with, or recovered from COVID-19 were included in the dataset. Where available, HLA class I and class II types were obtained from metadata supplied by the sample provider rather than from assay-based typing.

Worth noting for this clone: The antigen it binds to is not known. No base qualities exist here, and no much larger clone lies one base off it.

The research as a whole found: The quantity of clinical and demographic metadata differed by source and by participant and was supplied without curation.

Each collaborating institution followed its own protocols to collect whole blood in K2EDTA tubes. For TCRbeta analysis, collaborators shipped samples as frozen whole blood, isolated PBMCs, or DNA extracted from either of those sample types. The immunoSEQ Assay, a bias-controlled multiplex PCR, was used to amplify TCRbeta CDR3 regions from genomic DNA. The study's own analysis went as follows. Nucleated cell counts per sample were estimated from amplification of reference gene primers within the assay. Sequence reads were collapsed and filtered to measure the absolute abundance of every unique TCRbeta CDR3 rearrangement. For each sample, productive Simpson clonality was calculated as the square root of Simpson's diversity index over productive rearrangements. This immuneACCESS table, as held by TCRdb, lists in-frame sequences with V and J called but not all clones. Of the missing ones, under half trace to an unresolved V gene in checked studies; the others have no known cause. D and trimming come from the DNA, and the V and J calls and clone size come from that table. The sample table shows about 40,000 clones, and around 90% are seen once. Around 9% of the sample rests with the top ten.

This receptor was obtained from a woman aged 70-85 years with acute or convalescent COVID-19. The material sequenced was peripheral blood.

In nucleotide form, the sequence is TGTGCCAGCAGCGGGTCAGGGACAGGAGACTATGGCTACACCTTC. This sequence encodes CASSGSGTGDYGYTF. This receptor chain uses TRBV9 and TRBJ1-2, with TRBD1 identical over 8 junction bases. As encoded in the germline V gene, CDR1 is SGDLS while CDR2 is YYNGEE. CDR3 length: 15 amino acids, cysteine to phenylalanine. The retained sequence is limited to the CDR3, 45 bases, with the frame set at the first base. V ends up 3 bases short and J 3 bases short, with an unmatched junction base count of 7.